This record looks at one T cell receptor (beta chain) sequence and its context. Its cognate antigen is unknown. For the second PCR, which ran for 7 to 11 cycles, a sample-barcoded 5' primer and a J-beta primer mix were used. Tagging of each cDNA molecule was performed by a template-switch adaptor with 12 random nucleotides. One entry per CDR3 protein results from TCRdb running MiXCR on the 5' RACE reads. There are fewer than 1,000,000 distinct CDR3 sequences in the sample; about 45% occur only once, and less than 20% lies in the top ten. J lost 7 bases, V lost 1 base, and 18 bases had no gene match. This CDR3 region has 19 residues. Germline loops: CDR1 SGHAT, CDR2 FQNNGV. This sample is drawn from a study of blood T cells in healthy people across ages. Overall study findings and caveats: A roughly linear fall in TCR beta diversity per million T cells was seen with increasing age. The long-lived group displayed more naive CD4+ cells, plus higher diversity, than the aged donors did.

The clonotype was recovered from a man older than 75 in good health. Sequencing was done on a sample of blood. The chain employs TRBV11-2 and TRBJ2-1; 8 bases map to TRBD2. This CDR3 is CASSLAVVFSGRRRNEQFF. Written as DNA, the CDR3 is TGTGCCAGCAGCTTAGCCGTTGTCTTCAGCGGGAGAAGGCGAAATGAGCAGTTCTTC.